The clone carrying this TCR beta chain has just a few counts. Its antigen is undetermined. Two oligonucleotides, mixed equimolar, formed the beta constant-region primer covering TRBC1 and TRBC2. The ligated cDNA underwent four PCR rounds using SP2 and nested alpha and beta constant-region primers. TCRdb re-analysed the UMI-ligation and nested PCR reads in MiXCR, keeping a single row per CDR3 protein. The table shows some 82,000 distinct CDR3 sequences, with around 11% occurring only once. Overnight CMV lysate stimulation of fresh PBMCs defined donor CMV status by CD4+ IFNgamma. This sample is part of a study of naive and memory T cell subsets. Study-wide points: Possibly reflecting memory cells re-expressing CD45RA, a few larger clonotypes occurred in naive repertoires, especially CD8.

Material for sequencing was naive CD4+ T cells from blood. The sequence derives from a human donor in good health.

The CDR3 bases are TGTGCCACCAGCGGAAACCGAGGGGACTATCTTTCCACCGGGGAGCTGTTTTTT. Amino acids: CATSGNRGDYLSTGELFF. The V gene is TRBV15, the J gene TRBJ2-2; TRBD2 aligns across 7 bases. CDR3 length: 18 amino acids. V lost 5 bases, J lost 4 bases, and 16 bases stayed unmatched. Germline CDR1 is LNHNV and CDR2 is YYDKDF (reference sequence). The whole variable domain, remainder taken from reference TRBV15 and TRBJ2-2, is DAMVIQNPRYQVTQFGKPVTLSCSQTLNHNVMYWYQQKSSQAPKLLFHYYDKDFNNEADTPDNFQSRRPNTSFCFLDIRSPGLGDTAMYLCATSGNRGDYLSTGELFFGEGSRLTVL.